The following is a T cell receptor (beta chain) sequence with its context. This sample was included in a study of PD-L1 blockade in urothelial cancer. The wider study: Blood was evaluated 3 weeks (second dose) and 6 weeks after therapy began. Blood yielded a median of approximately 130,000 T cells per sample.

Produced via immunoSEQ multiplex PCR; TCRdb's table is partial and in-frame only. The sample includes just over 50,000 clones, around 85% seen only once; the top ten take around 15%. Urothelial carcinoma in patients was locally advanced or metastatic. The material sequenced was PBMCs, taken around atezolizumab (anti-PD-L1) treatment. This TCR came from a man aged 60 to 75 with urothelial cancer.

CDR3 protein: CASSSLAASEAFF. The CDR3 DNA reads as TGTGCCAGTAGTTCACTGGCGGCGTCTGAAGCTTTCTTT. The chain combines TRBV19 with TRBJ1-1, with D unresolved. Trimming stripped 5 bases from V and 6 bases from J, with 13 bases between. The CDR3 length is 13 residues. The V gene's germline CDR1 is LNHDA and CDR2 SQIVND (reference sequence).